This TCR beta chain was sequenced during a study of shared clonotypes between healthy human individuals. Study findings and constraints: A few donors had 4% to 5% of their naive CD4 clonotypes in common. Rarefaction showed that sequencing of sorted subsets was incomplete (despite large depth).

Some clones are missing from TCRdb's copy, which holds only in-frame ones; the method was immunoSEQ multiplex PCR. The sample lists approximately 2.5 million clones; 93% were seen once. With regard to this clone: The antigen is undetermined.

The receptor's source is a man between 18 and 35 years old in good health. Some clones in this sample may be carry-over from other donors' samples. Sequenced input: naive CD4+ T cells from PBMCs. Subset defined: CD45RA+ positively selected.

In DNA, the CDR3 is TGCGCCAGCATGCGGCGGGAGGCGGCGAACACCGGGGAGCTGTTTTTT. Translation gives CASMRREAANTGELFF. The chain carries TRBV5-1 and TRBJ2-2, with 8 nucleotides matching TRBD2. CDR3 length equals 16 residues. Germline assignment: CDR1 SGHRS and CDR2 YFSETQ. Trimming removed 6 bases from V and 0 bases from J; junction bases left unmatched: 7.